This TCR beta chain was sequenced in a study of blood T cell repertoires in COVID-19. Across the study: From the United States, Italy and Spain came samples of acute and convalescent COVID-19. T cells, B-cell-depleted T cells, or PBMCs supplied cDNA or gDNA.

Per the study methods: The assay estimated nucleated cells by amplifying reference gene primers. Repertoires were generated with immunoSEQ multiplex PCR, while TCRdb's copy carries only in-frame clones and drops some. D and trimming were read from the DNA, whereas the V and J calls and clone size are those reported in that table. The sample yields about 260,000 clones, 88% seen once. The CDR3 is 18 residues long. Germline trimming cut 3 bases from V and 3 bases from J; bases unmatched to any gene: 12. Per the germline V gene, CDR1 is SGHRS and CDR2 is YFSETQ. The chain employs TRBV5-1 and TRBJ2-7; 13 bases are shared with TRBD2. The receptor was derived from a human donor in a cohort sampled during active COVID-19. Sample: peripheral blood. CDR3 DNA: TGCGCCAGCAGCTCGAGCACTCCCGGACTAGCGGGGGACTACGAGCAGTACTTC. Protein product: CASSSSTPGLAGDYEQYF.